The 21 T cell receptor beta chains given below trace back to one sample, sequenced in a study of response to subunit inactivated influenza vaccine. Using its own MiXCR run on the RT-PCR reads, TCRdb lists one record per CDR3 protein. Counted here are about 520,000 distinct CDR3 sequences, 9.5% to 12% occurring once; the ten biggest clones make up less than 15%. Sequences were derived from PBMCs from blood, sampled more than 35 days after vaccination. These receptors were collected from a man aged 50 to 59 who received an inactivated influenza vaccine.

This clonotype was counted at least ten times. CDR3 amino acids: CASSAGQAPNTLHF. CDR3 nucleotides: TGCGCCAGCAGCGCGGGACAGGCGCCCAACACCCTCCACTTT. The rearrangement links TRBV10-1 to TRBJ1-6, with 8 bases aligning to TRBD1. The CDR3 has 14 residues. From germline, CDR1 is WNHNN and CDR2 SYGVQD (reference sequence). The V and J ends lost 6 bases and 14 bases, in that order; junction bases with no gene match: 12.

The rearrangement joins TRBV5-6 to TRBJ2-7; D remains unclear. The CDR3 totals 14 residues. V lost 2 bases to trimming and J lost 3 bases, with 12 bases between them. Germline V CDR1 and CDR2: SGHDT, YYEEEE. The CDR3 DNA is TGTGCCAGCAGCTTAAGGAGTCTCGGCTACGAGCAGTACTTC. Residues: CASSLRSLGYEQYF.

This clonotype showed up just a few times. V is TRBV12-3 or TRBV12-4 and J is TRBJ2-7; 13 nucleotides agree with TRBD2. The CDR3 sequence is 15 residues long. With V trimmed by 7 bases and J by 7 bases, 10 bases remained unmatched. This CDR3 reads CASNPGLAGPAEQYF. CDR3 in DNA: TGTGCCAGCAACCCGGGACTAGCGGGGCCTGCGGAGCAGTACTTC.

The rearrangement uses TRBV12-5 and TRBJ2-1, with D hard to call. Germline CDR1 reads LGHNT; CDR2 reads FRNRAP. This CDR3 comprises 19 residues. Trimming took 0 bases from V and 4 from J, leaving 22 bases between them. DNA for the CDR3: TGTGCTAGTGGTTTGGTACCAGGCAGCTCCTCGTTGGGATACAATGAGCAGTTCTTC. Residues: CASGLVPGSSSLGYNEQFF.

This clonotype was detected a few times. The chain is built from TRBV7-2 and TRBJ1-1; D is perhaps TRBD1 (5 bases). Germline lookup yields CDR1 SGHTA and CDR2 FQGNSA. The CDR3 length is 12 residues. The germline V and J ends were trimmed by 5 bases and 8 bases, with 12 bases remaining between them. CDR3 DNA sequence: TGTGCCAGCAGCCCCTGGGCAGGGGAAGCTTTCTTT. This sequence encodes CASSPWAGEAFF.

The V call is TRBV12-3 or TRBV12-4, the J call TRBJ2-3; D is undetermined. The CDR3 runs to 12 residues. Trimming cost V 8 bases and J 6 bases, with 12 bases left between them. This CDR3 is CASGSARDTQYF. CDR3 nucleotide sequence: TGTGCCAGCGGGTCCGCGAGGGATACGCAGTATTTT.

The chain recombines TRBV5-1 with TRBJ2-5; possible D gene TRBD1, 6 bases. CDR1 SGHRS and CDR2 YFSETQ come from the germline V gene. The CDR3 consists of 14 residues. Between the trimmed V and J ends, which lost 3 bases and 5 bases, there was a span of 14 bases. CDR3 residues: CASSWGHTGETQYF. CDR3 nucleotides: TGCGCCAGCAGCTGGGGACACACCGGGGAGACCCAGTACTTC.

This clonotype was seen more than once but under ten times. The V call is TRBV20-1, the J call TRBJ2-5; TRBD2 agrees at 7 bases. Germline assignment: CDR1 DFQATT and CDR2 SNEGSKA (reference sequence). This CDR3 comprises 14 residues. J was trimmed by 4 bases and V by 3 bases; bases with no gene match: 8. CDR3 coding DNA: TGCAGTGCTAGGGCCAGGATAGCGGGAGAGACCCAGTACTTC. This encodes CSARARIAGETQYF.

The genes are TRBV7-8 and TRBJ2-3; D gene ambiguous. Germline V lookup: CDR1 SGHVS, CDR2 FQNEAQ. The CDR3 contains 14 residues. The ends were cut back, 1 base at V and 8 bases at J, with 13 bases in the middle. The CDR3 region is CASSLGEAWGTQYF. Here the CDR3 DNA reads TGTGCCAGCAGCTTAGGAGAGGCGTGGGGTACGCAGTATTTT.

A few counts support this clonotype. The V call is TRBV5-1, the J call TRBJ2-3; 8 bases are a match to TRBD2. The CDR3 loop spans 14 amino acids. The germline CDR1 and CDR2 sequences are SGHRS and YFSETQ. The V gene end was trimmed by 5 bases and the J gene end by 3 bases; junction bases not matched to a gene: 5. The CDR3 nucleotides read TGCGCCAGCAGACGCGGGGGGCAAACAGATACGCAGTATTTT. Its translation: CASRRGGQTDTQYF. Based on the CDR3 plus reference TRBV5-1 and TRBJ2-3, the full variable domain is KAGVTQTPRYLIKTRGQQVTLSCSPISGHRSVSWYQQTPGQGLQFLFEYFSETQRNKGNFPGRFSGRQFSNSRSEMNVSTLELGDSALYLCASRRGGQTDTQYFGPGTRLTVL.

This clonotype was seen only a few times. The chain employs TRBV4-3 and TRBJ2-5; possibly TRBD2 for D (6 bases). This CDR3 comprises 16 residues. Trimming took off 0 bases at V and 4 bases at J, with 15 bases between the two ends. Per the germline V gene, CDR1 is LGHNA and CDR2 is YSLEER. The CDR3 here is CASSQDAGGVGETQYF. The CDR3 coding sequence is TGCGCCAGCAGCCAAGATGCGGGCGGGGTGGGAGAGACCCAGTACTTC.

This clonotype was seen only a few times. A much larger clone lies one base from this, so it may be a read error. The gene calls are TRBV12-3 or TRBV12-4 and TRBJ2-2; D is unresolved. The CDR3 runs 15 residues. The CDR3 coding sequence is TGTGCCAACAGTTTGCAGAATGCGAACACCGGGGAGCTGTTTTTT. It translates to CANSLQNANTGELFF.

This clonotype was observed a few times. This rearrangement joins TRBV7-2 to TRBJ1-5; D is unclear. The V end was cut by 0 bases, the J end by 2 bases, with 5 bases between. The CDR3 consists of 14 residues. Germline V lookup: CDR1 SGHTA, CDR2 FQGNSA. CDR3 coding DNA: TGTGCCAGCAGCTTAGCCAATCGCAATCAGCCCCAGCATTTT. The encoded protein is CASSLANRNQPQHF.

The V gene is TRBV7-2, the J gene TRBJ2-3, with D possibly matching TRBD2 (7 bases). The CDR3 covers 17 residues. Looked up from germline, CDR1 is SGHTA and CDR2 is FQGNSA. V shed 0 bases and J shed 2 bases, with 15 bases lying between them. The CDR3 region has the DNA TGTGCCAGCAGCTTAGCGGGGGGGCAGCCGAACACAGATACGCAGTATTTT. Translation gives CASSLAGGQPNTDTQYF.

With regard to this clonotype: This may come from a read error, since a much larger clone is one base off. The V call is TRBV12-3 or TRBV12-4, the J call TRBJ2-7, with 8 bases identical to TRBD2. There are 13 residues in the CDR3. In DNA, the CDR3 is TGTACCAGCAGTCCTAGCGGGTCCTACGAGCAGTACTTC. Its protein product is CTSSPSGSYEQYF.

The rearrangement links TRBV7-2 to TRBJ2-2; 12 bases are shared with TRBD2. The CDR3 is made up of 16 amino acids. J was trimmed by 5 bases and V by 6 bases; bases with no gene match: 7. The germline gives CDR1 SGHTA, CDR2 FQGNSA. The CDR3 reads CASRPSGGGQTGELFF. In DNA, the CDR3 is TGTGCCAGCAGGCCTAGCGGGGGGGGGCAGACCGGGGAGCTGTTTTTT.

This clonotype has more than one count but fewer than ten. The chain uses TRBV12-3 or TRBV12-4 and TRBJ2-1; no clear D. The V and J ends lost 2 bases and 5 bases respectively, with 13 bases between them. The CDR3 has 15 residues. The CDR3, as DNA: TGTGCCAGCAGTTTACGTCAACAGAGCAACAATGAGCAGTTCTTC. This encodes CASSLRQQSNNEQFF.

The sample holds a few counts of this clonotype. The V and J genes are TRBV4-3 and TRBJ2-3; D is perhaps TRBD1 (6 bases). The CDR3 covers 13 residues. The V end lost 0 bases, the J end lost 8 bases, and 9 bases lay between the germline ends. CDR1 is LGHNA and CDR2 is YSLEER in the germline V gene. The CDR3 DNA follows: TGCGCCAGCAGCCAAGATATAGGGGGTACGCAGTATTTT. It encodes CASSQDIGGTQYF.

This clonotype appeared many times. V gene TRBV5-1 combines with J gene TRBJ1-2; 7 nucleotides align to TRBD1. V dropped 4 bases and J dropped 4; count of bases not matched to a gene: 19. The CDR3 is made up of 18 amino acids. The germline gives CDR1 SGHRS, CDR2 YFSETQ. CDR3 DNA: TGCGCCAGCAGCCCCCGAGGGGGACAGACCAGAGATGGCTATGGCTACACCTTC. This codes for CASSPRGGQTRDGYGYTF.

The sample holds a few counts of this clonotype. CDR3 DNA sequence: TGTGCCAGCAGCTTGGGTAGTCCCCCGATTTTTCAGTACTTC. Its protein is CASSLGSPPIFQYF. The chain recombines TRBV7-2 with TRBJ2-4; D is uncertain. The V end was cut by 3 bases, the J end by 11 bases, with 17 bases between. The CDR3 has 14 residues. The germline CDR1 and CDR2 sequences are SGHTA and FQGNSA.

This clonotype was observed a few times. V is TRBV9 and J is TRBJ1-3; no firm D call. This CDR3 has 16 amino acids. The germline gives CDR1 SGDLS, CDR2 YYNGEE. V was shortened by 4 bases and J by 4 bases, with 18 bases between the two germline ends. The CDR3 reads CASSSSGVTSGNTIYF. In DNA, the CDR3 is TGTGCCAGCAGCTCCTCCGGGGTCACTTCCGGAAACACCATATATTTT. The whole variable domain, remainder taken from reference TRBV9 and TRBJ1-3, is DSGVTQTPKHLITATGQRVTLRCSPRSGDLSVYWYQQSLDQGLQFLIQYYNGEERAKGNILERFSAQQFPDLHSELNLSSLELGDSALYFCASSSSGVTSGNTIYFGEGSWLTVV.